Below, 20 T cell receptor beta chains from the same sample are listed, as sequenced in a study of blood T cell repertoires in COVID-19. Assay used: immunoSEQ multiplex PCR; TCRdb lists only in-frame clones, some missing. The sample lists roughly 120,000 clones, 90% occurring once. The sequencing sample was made of peripheral blood. These receptor sequences come from a man in his fifties or sixties with COVID-19, enrolled during active disease.

CDR3 DNA sequence: TGTGCCAGCAGCTTAGACGGGAGGACCGATACGCAGTATTTT. It codes for CASSLDGRTDTQYF. The chain combines TRBV11-1 with TRBJ2-3; 7 bases are shared with TRBD2. The trim removed 1 base at V and 6 bases at J, leaving 4 bases unmatched. Looked up from germline, CDR1 is SGHAT and CDR2 is FQDESV (reference sequence). The CDR3 length is 14 residues. Full variable domain (missing parts from reference TRBV11-1 and TRBJ2-3): EAEVAQSPRYKITEKSQAVAFWCDPISGHATLYWYRQILGQGPELLVQFQDESVVDDSQLPKDRFSAERLKGVDSTLKIQPAELGDSAMYLCASSLDGRTDTQYFGPGTRLTVL.

V and J are TRBV24-1 and TRBJ2-5; 8 nucleotides match TRBD1. The CDR3 totals 15 residues. Looked up from germline, CDR1 is KGHDR and CDR2 is SFDVKD. Trimming at V came to 4 bases and at J to 2 bases, leaving 5 bases not matched to a gene. The CDR3 loop reads CATSDQGQAQETQYF. The CDR3, as DNA: TGTGCCACCAGTGACCAGGGACAGGCGCAAGAGACCCAGTACTTC.

The chain links TRBV27 to TRBJ2-3; no clear D gene. Trimming stripped 4 bases from V and 4 bases from J, with 9 bases between. The CDR3 spans 13 residues. CDR1 MNHEY and CDR2 SMNVEV come from the germline V gene (reference sequence). CDR3 sequence (DNA): TGTGCCAGCAGTTCCCCCCCGTCAGATACGCAGTATTTT. Its translation: CASSSPPSDTQYF.

This chain uses TRBV5-6 with TRBJ2-7; D is possibly TRBD2 (6 bases). The germline CDR1 and CDR2 sequences are SGHDT and YYEEEE. Trimming cost V 7 bases and J 6 bases, with 23 bases left between them. The CDR3 spans 15 residues. The CDR3 sequence is CASSLRPLASSEQYF. The CDR3 coding sequence is TGTGCCAGCTCACTCCGTCCCCTAGCGAGTTCCGAGCAGTACTTC.

This chain links TRBV5-4 with TRBJ2-1; D is unclear. CDR3 size: 13 residues. The V and J ends lost 4 bases and 0 bases respectively, with 5 bases between them. Looked up from germline, CDR1 is SGHNT and CDR2 is YYREEE (reference sequence). CDR3 protein: CASSPYSYNEQFF. The CDR3 region has the DNA TGTGCCAGCAGCCCGTACTCCTACAATGAGCAGTTCTTC.

This chain links TRBV11-2 with TRBJ2-3; no clear D gene. With 5 bases removed from V and 6 bases from J, the gap between germline ends came to 18 bases. The CDR3 is made up of 15 amino acids. Germline-derived CDR1 and CDR2 are SGHAT and FQNNGV. CDR3 amino acids: CASSPLLAPRDTQYF. As DNA, the CDR3 is TGTGCCAGCAGCCCTCTGCTCGCCCCCAGGGATACGCAGTATTTT. Full variable domain (rest looked up from reference TRBV11-2 and TRBJ2-3): EAGVAQSPRYKIIEKRQSVAFWCNPISGHATLYWYQQILGQGPKLLIQFQNNGVVDDSQLPKDRFSAERLKGVDSTLKIQPAKLEDSAVYLCASSPLLAPRDTQYFGPGTRLTVL.

This clone was counted a single time. V usage is TRBV13 and J usage is TRBJ1-2; possibly TRBD1 for D (6 bases). V was pared by 3 bases and J by 4 bases, with 9 bases between. Germline lookup yields CDR1 PRHDT and CDR2 FYEKMQ (reference sequence). There are 13 residues in the CDR3. CDR3 residues: CASSLGHLYGYTF. Here the CDR3 DNA reads TGTGCCAGCAGCTTGGGACACCTCTATGGCTACACCTTC.

V is TRBV3-1 (or the pseudogene TRBV3-2) and J is TRBJ2-3, with 8 bases fitting TRBD2. J was trimmed by 1 base and V by 0 bases; bases with no gene match: 9. CDR3 size: 18 residues. Germline CDR1 is LGHDT and CDR2 is YNNKEL (reference sequence). CDR3 coding DNA: TGTGCCAGCAGCCAAGAAGGCCTAGCGGGCGGTGGCACAGATACGCAGTATTTT. It specifies CASSQEGLAGGGTDTQYF.

This rearrangement joins TRBV7-2 to TRBJ2-7; TRBD2 matches 16 bases. The CDR3 consists of 16 residues. J lost 4 bases, V lost 1 base, and 1 base had no gene match. The germline V gene has CDR1 SGHTA and CDR2 FQGNSA. The CDR3 here is CASSLGGLAGGYEQYF. The CDR3 DNA is TGTGCCAGCAGCTTAGGGGGACTAGCGGGAGGGTACGAGCAGTACTTC.

This clone was found a few times. The chain joins TRBV6-2 or TRBV6-3 to TRBJ1-5; 10 nucleotides line up with TRBD1. J was trimmed by 0 bases and V by 5 bases; bases with no gene match: 4. The CDR3 is 16 amino acids. Germline-derived CDR1 and CDR2 are MNHEY and SVGEGT. DNA of the CDR3: TGTGCCAGCAGTACAGGGACAGGGGATAGCAATCAGCCCCAGCATTTT. As protein: CASSTGTGDSNQPQHF.

The rearrangement links TRBV6-5 to TRBJ2-7; D is possibly TRBD1 (6 bases). This CDR3 is built from 11 residues. V was clipped by 6 bases and J by 7 bases, with 10 bases between them. Germline CDR1 reads MNHEY; CDR2 reads SVGAGI. CDR3 in DNA: TGTGCCAGCAGCAGGGGTGGAGAGCAGTACTTC. This gives the protein CASSRGGEQYF.

CDR3 loop: CASSTQGGRGRGTQYF. CDR3 in DNA: TGTGCCAGTAGTACCCAGGGCGGCAGGGGCAGGGGGACCCAGTACTTC. The J gene is TRBJ2-5, the V gene TRBV19; D is possibly TRBD1 (6 bases). Trimming removed 4 bases from V and 7 bases from J, with 22 bases in between. Germline V lookup: CDR1 LNHDA, CDR2 SQIVND (reference sequence). This CDR3 has 16 amino acids. The full variable domain, rest sourced from reference TRBV19 and TRBJ2-5, is DGGITQSPKYLFRKEGQNVTLSCEQNLNHDAMYWYRQDPGQGLRLIYYSQIVNDFQKGDIAEGYSVSREKKESFPLTVTSAQKNPTAFYLCASSTQGGRGRGTQYFGPGTRLLVL.

The chain uses TRBV27 and TRBJ2-5, with 8 bases that match TRBD1. Per germline, CDR1 MNHEY and CDR2 SMNVEV (reference sequence). The V and J ends lost 1 base and 4 bases, in that order; junction bases with no gene match: 5. The CDR3 covers 15 residues. CDR3 residues: CASSLFDGQGETQYF. The CDR3 bases are TGTGCCAGCAGTTTATTCGACGGACAGGGAGAGACCCAGTACTTC.

The chain combines TRBV3-1 (or the pseudogene TRBV3-2) with TRBJ1-1, with 7 bases fitting TRBD1. Losses at the gene ends were 4 bases for V and 1 base for J; bases not matched to a gene: 6. The CDR3 spans 15 residues. CDR1 is LGHDT, CDR2 YNNKEL, per germline (reference sequence). The CDR3 here is CASSPWTGGNTEAFF. In DNA form, the CDR3 reads TGTGCCAGCAGCCCCTGGACAGGAGGGAACACTGAAGCTTTCTTT.

The chain combines TRBV5-1 with TRBJ1-1; 9 bases map to TRBD1. The CDR3 has 15 residues. Germline loops: CDR1 SGHRS, CDR2 YFSETQ. V lost 4 bases, J lost 5 bases, and 9 bases stayed unmatched. CDR3 amino acids: CASSTGTGQGTEAFF. Here the CDR3 DNA reads TGCGCCAGCAGCACCGGGACAGGGCAGGGGACTGAAGCTTTCTTT.

The chain is built from TRBV28 and TRBJ1-1, with D unclear. The length of the CDR3 is 17 residues. The germline V gene has CDR1 MDHEN and CDR2 SYDVKM. With 4 bases removed from V and 1 base from J, the gap between germline ends came to 19 bases. The DNA of the CDR3 is TGTGCCAGCAGTTCCTCCGGTACCTCGGAGGCGAACACTGAAGCTTTCTTT. This codes for CASSSSGTSEANTEAFF.

This chain connects TRBV28 to TRBJ1-1; D ambiguous. Germline V lookup: CDR1 MDHEN, CDR2 SYDVKM. V lost 8 bases and J 3 bases, leaving 4 bases between the germline ends. The CDR3 is 10 residues long. CDR3 DNA sequence: TGTGCCAGCCGAGACACTGAAGCTTTCTTT. Amino acid sequence: CASRDTEAFF.

This rearrangement joins TRBV9 to TRBJ1-5; D is possibly TRBD1 (5 bases). The germline CDR1 and CDR2 sequences are SGDLS and YYNGEE. The CDR3 totals 14 residues. V gave up 4 bases and J gave up 6 bases, with 14 bases separating them. CDR3 nucleotides: TGTGCCAGCAGCCAGGGTGCCCGAAGTCAGCCCCAGCATTTT. This translates into CASSQGARSQPQHF.

The rearrangement links TRBV5-1 to TRBJ2-2, with D maybe TRBD1 (5 bases). V lost 4 bases, J lost 1 base, and 14 bases lay in between. Germline lookup yields CDR1 SGHRS and CDR2 YFSETQ. The CDR3 sequence is 16 residues long. The CDR3 sequence: CASSPSETVNTGELFF. CDR3 DNA sequence: TGCGCCAGCAGCCCCTCCGAGACAGTGAACACCGGGGAGCTGTTTTTT.

This chain links TRBV13 with TRBJ2-7; D remains ambiguous. Trimming stripped 4 bases from V and 1 base from J, with 8 bases between. The CDR3 sequence is 13 residues long. Germline V gene lookup returns CDR1 PRHDT and CDR2 FYEKMQ (reference sequence). CDR3 nucleotide sequence: TGTGCCAGCAGCTCCCCCGGGTCCTACGAGCAGTACTTC. Its translation: CASSSPGSYEQYF.